The sequence of this TCR beta chain was determined in a study of cytomegalovirus exposure and HLA in healthy donors. Study-wide results and limits: Immune exposure information comprised only CMV serostatus. HLA allele associations emerged for about 18,000 TCR beta sequences in a later analysis, at 0.05 false discovery rate.

Note on this clone: No antigen is known for it.

The CDR3 runs to 13 residues. Trimming removed 8 bases from V and 4 bases from J; junction bases left unmatched: 3. Germline V lookup: CDR1 SGHVS, CDR2 FNYEAQ. PCR employed 60 Vbeta and 13 Jbeta primers. The data were produced by immunoSEQ multiplex PCR, yet TCRdb's version contains in-frame clones alone and is incomplete. Of some 200,000 clones detected, roughly 80% appear once; the ten largest clones hold over 1.1%. The rearrangement links TRBV7-6 to TRBJ2-2; 8 nucleotides align to TRBD2. The material sequenced was PBMCs. The clonotype originates from a girl aged 5-17 years in good health and CMV-seronegative. CDR3 in amino acids: CASGREVTGELFF. In DNA, the CDR3 is TGTGCCAGCGGGCGGGAGGTCACCGGGGAGCTGTTTTTT.